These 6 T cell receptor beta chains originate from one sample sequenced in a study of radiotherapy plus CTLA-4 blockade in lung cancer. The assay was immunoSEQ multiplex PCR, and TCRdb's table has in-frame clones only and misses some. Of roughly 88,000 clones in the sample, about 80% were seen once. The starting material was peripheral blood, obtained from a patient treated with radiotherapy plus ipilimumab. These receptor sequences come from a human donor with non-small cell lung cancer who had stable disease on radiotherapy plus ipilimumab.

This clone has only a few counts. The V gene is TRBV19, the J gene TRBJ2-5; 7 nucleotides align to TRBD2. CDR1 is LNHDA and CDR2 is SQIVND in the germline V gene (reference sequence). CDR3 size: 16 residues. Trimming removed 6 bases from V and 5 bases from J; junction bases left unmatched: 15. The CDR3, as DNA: TGTGCCAGTAGAGGACCGGGGGGACCGGGGGTGGAGACCCAGTACTTC. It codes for CASRGPGGPGVETQYF.

The CDR3 DNA is TGTGCCAGCAGCCAAGAGCTTGGCTACACCTTC. It codes for CASSQELGYTF. This chain links TRBV4-2 with TRBJ1-2; the D is unclear. The CDR3 has 11 amino acids. Germline assignment: CDR1 LGHNA and CDR2 YNFKEQ. V dropped 0 bases and J dropped 7 bases, with 3 bases sitting between them.

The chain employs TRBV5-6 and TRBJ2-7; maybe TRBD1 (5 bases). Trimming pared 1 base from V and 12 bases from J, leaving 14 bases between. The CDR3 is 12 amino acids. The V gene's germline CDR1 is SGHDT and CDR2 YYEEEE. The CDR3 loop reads CASSLPQGDSYF. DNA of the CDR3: TGTGCCAGCAGCTTGCCGCAGGGTGACTCGTACTTC.

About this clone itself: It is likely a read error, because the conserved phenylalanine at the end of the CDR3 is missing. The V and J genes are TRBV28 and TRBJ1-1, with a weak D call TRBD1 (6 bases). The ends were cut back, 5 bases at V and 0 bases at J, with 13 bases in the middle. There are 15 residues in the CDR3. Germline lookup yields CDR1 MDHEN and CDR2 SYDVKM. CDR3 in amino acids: CASSTPRGMNTEAFL. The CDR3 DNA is TGTGCCAGCAGTACCCCCAGGGGTATGAACACTGAAGCTTTCCTT.

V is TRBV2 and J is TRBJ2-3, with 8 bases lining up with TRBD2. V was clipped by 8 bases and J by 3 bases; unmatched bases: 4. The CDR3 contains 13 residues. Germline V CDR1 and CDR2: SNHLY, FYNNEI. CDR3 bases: TGTGCCAGCCCCGGGACTAGGACAGATACGCAGTATTTT. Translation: CASPGTRTDTQYF.

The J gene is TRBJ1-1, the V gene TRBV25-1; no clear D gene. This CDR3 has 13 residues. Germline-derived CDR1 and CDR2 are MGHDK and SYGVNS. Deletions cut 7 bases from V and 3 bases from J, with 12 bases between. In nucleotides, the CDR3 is TGTGCCAGCATGCATATACAAGACACTGAAGCTTTCTTT. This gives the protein CASMHIQDTEAFF.